This TCR beta chain was found in a study of blood T cell repertoires in COVID-19. Study-wide context: COVID-19 samples from acute and convalescent phases originated in the United States, Italy and Spain. In each case, the material was cDNA or gDNA derived from T cells, B-cell-depleted T cells, or PBMCs.

In the authors' workflow: Reference gene primers were amplified, and this amplification served to estimate nucleated cell counts. Only in-frame clones appear in the TCRdb table, and some are missing; sequencing was by immunoSEQ multiplex PCR. The V and J calls and clone size come from that table; D and trimming were worked out from the DNA. The sample has about 210,000 clones, approximately 78% seen once. The germline V gene has CDR1 SGHRS and CDR2 YFSETQ. The CDR3 has 14 amino acids. The ends were cut back, 0 bases at V and 10 bases at J, with 15 bases in the middle. V gene TRBV5-1 combines with J gene TRBJ2-3; a weak D match, TRBD1 (5 bases). This clonotype was obtained from a woman aged 35 to 49 with acute or convalescent COVID-19. Sequenced input: peripheral blood. The CDR3 sequence is CASSLEDIDTPQYF. As DNA, the CDR3 is TGCGCCAGCAGCTTGGAGGACATAGATACGCCGCAGTATTTT.